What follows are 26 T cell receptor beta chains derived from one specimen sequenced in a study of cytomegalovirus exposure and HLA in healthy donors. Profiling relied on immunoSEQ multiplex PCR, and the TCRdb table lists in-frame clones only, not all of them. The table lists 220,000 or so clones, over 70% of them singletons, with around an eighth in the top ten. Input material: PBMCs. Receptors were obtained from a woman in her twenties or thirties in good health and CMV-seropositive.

DNA for the CDR3: TGCGCCAGCAGCCAAGGGGAAGGACCCTACGAGCAGTACTTC. It codes for CASSQGEGPYEQYF. The V and J genes are TRBV4-1 and TRBJ2-7, with D unclear. Trimming removed 1 base at V and 2 bases at J, with 9 bases between. The CDR3 contains 14 residues. Looked up from germline, CDR1 is MGHRA and CDR2 is YSYEKL.

The chain's CDR3 is CASSQRTSGRITEQFF. Here the CDR3 DNA reads TGTGCCAGCAGCCAAAGAACTAGCGGGAGGATAACTGAGCAGTTCTTC. V and J are TRBV14 and TRBJ2-1, with 12 bases aligning to TRBD2. Germline assignment: CDR1 SGHDN and CDR2 FVKESK. The J segment lost 9 bases and the V segment lost 2 bases, leaving 8 bases of the junction unmatched. This CDR3 has 16 residues. The complete variable domain, with remaining parts taken from reference TRBV14 and TRBJ2-1, reads EAGVTQFPSHSVIEKGQTVTLRCDPISGHDNLYWYRRVMGKEIKFLLHFVKESKQDESGMPNNRFLAERTGGTYSTLKVQPAELEDSGVYFCASSQRTSGRITEQFFGPGTRLTVL.

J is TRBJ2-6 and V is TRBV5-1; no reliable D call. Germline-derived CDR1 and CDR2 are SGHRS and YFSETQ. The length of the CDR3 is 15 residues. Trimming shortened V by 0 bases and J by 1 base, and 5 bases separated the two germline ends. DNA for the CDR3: TGCGCCAGCAGCTTGGGAGGATCTGGGGCCAACGTCCTGACTTTC. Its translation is CASSLGGSGANVLTF. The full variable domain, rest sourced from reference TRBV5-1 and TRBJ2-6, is KAGVTQTPRYLIKTRGQQVTLSCSPISGHRSVSWYQQTPGQGLQFLFEYFSETQRNKGNFPGRFSGRQFSNSRSEMNVSTLELGDSALYLCASSLGGSGANVLTFGAGSRLTVL.

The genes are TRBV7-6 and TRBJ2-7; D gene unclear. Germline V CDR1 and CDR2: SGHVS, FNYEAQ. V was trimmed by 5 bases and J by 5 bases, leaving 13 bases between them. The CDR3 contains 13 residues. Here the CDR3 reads CASSQGLEDEQYF. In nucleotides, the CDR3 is TGTGCCAGCAGCCAAGGATTAGAGGACGAGCAGTACTTC.

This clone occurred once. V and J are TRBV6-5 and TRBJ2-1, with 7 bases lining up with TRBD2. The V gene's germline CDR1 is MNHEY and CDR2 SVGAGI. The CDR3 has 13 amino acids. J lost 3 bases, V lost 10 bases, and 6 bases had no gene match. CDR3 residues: CATTGTNYNEQFF. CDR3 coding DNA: TGTGCCACAACCGGGACTAACTACAATGAGCAGTTCTTC.

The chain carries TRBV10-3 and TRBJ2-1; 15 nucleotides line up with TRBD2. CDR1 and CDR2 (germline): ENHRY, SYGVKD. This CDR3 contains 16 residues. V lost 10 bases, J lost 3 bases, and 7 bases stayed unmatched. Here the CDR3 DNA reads TGTGCCACCGCGTGGACTAGCGGGAGGGGCTACAATGAGCAGTTCTTC. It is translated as CATAWTSGRGYNEQFF.

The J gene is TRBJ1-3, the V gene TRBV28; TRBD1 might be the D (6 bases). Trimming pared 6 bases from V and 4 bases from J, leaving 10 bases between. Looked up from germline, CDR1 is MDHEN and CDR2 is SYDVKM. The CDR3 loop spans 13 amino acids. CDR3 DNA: TGTGCCAGCAGCCCAAGGGGGGGAAACACCATATATTTT. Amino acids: CASSPRGGNTIYF.

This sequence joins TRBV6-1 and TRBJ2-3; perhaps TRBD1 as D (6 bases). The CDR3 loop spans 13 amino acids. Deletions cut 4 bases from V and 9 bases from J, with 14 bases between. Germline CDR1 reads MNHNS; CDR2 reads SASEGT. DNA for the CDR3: TGTGCCAGCAGTGCTGACAGGTCTCGGACGCAGTATTTT. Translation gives CASSADRSRTQYF.

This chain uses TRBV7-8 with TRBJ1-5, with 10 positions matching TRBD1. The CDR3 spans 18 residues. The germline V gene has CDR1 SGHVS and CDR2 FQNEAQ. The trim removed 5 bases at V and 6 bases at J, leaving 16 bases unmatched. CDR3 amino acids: CASSLLAGTGASRQPQHF. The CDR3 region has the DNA TGTGCCAGCAGCCTGCTAGCCGGGACAGGGGCGAGTCGTCAGCCCCAGCATTTT.

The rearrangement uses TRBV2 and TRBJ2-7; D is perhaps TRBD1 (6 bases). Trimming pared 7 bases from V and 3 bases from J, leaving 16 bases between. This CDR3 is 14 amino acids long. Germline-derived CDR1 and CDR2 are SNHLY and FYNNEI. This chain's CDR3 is CASNRGTGRYEQYF. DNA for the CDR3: TGTGCCAGCAATAGGGGGACGGGGCGCTACGAGCAGTACTTC. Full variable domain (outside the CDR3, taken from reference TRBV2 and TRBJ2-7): EPEVTQTPSHQVTQMGQEVILRCVPISNHLYFYWYRQILGQKVEFLVSFYNNEISEKSEIFDDQFSVERPDGSNFTLKIRSTKLEDSAMYFCASNRGTGRYEQYFGPGTRLTVT.

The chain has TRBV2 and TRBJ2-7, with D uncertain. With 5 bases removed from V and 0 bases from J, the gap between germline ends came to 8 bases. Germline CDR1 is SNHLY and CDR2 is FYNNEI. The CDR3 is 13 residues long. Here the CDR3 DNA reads TGTGCCAGCAGTTGGGGTAGCTCCTACGAGCAGTACTTC. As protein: CASSWGSSYEQYF.

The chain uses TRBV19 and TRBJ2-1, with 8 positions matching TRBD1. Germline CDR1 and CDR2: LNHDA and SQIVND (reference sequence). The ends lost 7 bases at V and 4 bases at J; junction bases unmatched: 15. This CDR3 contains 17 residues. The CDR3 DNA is TGTGCCAGTAACTCAAAATGGGGGCAGGGGGCTTACAATGAGCAGTTCTTC. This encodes CASNSKWGQGAYNEQFF.

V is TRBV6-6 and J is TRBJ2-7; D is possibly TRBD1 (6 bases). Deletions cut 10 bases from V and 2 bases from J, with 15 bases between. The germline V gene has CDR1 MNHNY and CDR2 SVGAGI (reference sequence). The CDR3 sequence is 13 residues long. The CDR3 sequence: CATSRGSPYEQYF. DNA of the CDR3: TGTGCCACATCCAGGGGATCGCCCTACGAGCAGTACTTC.

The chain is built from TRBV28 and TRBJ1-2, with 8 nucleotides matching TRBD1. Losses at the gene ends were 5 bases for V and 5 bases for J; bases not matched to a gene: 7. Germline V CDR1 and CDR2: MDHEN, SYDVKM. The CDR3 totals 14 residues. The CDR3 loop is CASSPTGVGYGYTF. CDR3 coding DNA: TGTGCCAGCAGTCCGACAGGGGTCGGATATGGCTACACCTTC.

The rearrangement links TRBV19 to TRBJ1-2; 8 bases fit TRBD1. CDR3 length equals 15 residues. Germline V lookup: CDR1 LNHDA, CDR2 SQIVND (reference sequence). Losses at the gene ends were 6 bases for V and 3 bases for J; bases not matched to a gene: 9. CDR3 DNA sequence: TGTGCCAGTAGGGACCGGGCAGGGGGCCACTATGGCTACACCTTC. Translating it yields CASRDRAGGHYGYTF.

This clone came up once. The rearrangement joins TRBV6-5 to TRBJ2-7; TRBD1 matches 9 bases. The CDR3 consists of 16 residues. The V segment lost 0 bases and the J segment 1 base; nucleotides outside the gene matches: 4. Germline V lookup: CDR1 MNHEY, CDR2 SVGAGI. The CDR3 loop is CASSYSPTGGSYEQYF. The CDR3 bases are TGTGCCAGCAGTTACTCCCCGACAGGGGGTTCCTACGAGCAGTACTTC.

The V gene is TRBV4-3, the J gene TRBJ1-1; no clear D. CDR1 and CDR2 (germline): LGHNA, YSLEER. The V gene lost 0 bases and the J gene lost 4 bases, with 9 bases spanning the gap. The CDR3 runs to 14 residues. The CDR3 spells CASSQESRATEAFF. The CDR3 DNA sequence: TGCGCCAGCAGCCAAGAGTCAAGGGCCACTGAAGCTTTCTTT.

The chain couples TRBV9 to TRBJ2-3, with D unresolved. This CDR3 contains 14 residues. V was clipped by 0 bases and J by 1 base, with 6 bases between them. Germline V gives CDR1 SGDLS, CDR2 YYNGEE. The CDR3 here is CASSVDAGTDTQYF. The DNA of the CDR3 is TGTGCCAGCAGCGTAGATGCGGGCACAGATACGCAGTATTTT.

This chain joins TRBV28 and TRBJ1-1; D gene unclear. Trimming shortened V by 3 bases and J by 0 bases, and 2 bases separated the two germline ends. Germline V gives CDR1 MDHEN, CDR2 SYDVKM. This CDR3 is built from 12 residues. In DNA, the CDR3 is TGTGCCAGCAGTTTGATGAACACTGAAGCTTTCTTT. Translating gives CASSLMNTEAFF.

The CDR3 is CASGIEDGYTF. DNA of the CDR3: TGTGCCAGCGGTATCGAGGACGGCTACACCTTC. This chain links TRBV2 with TRBJ1-2; no clear D. CDR1 SNHLY and CDR2 FYNNEI come from the germline V gene. The germline V and J ends were trimmed by 8 bases and 8 bases, with 12 bases remaining between them. The CDR3 sequence is 11 residues long.

CDR3 amino acids: CASTRDTISYEQYF. CDR3 DNA: TGTGCCAGCACTAGGGACACCATCTCCTACGAGCAGTACTTC. The chain links TRBV11-2 to TRBJ2-7; a weak D match, TRBD1 (6 bases). From germline, CDR1 is SGHAT and CDR2 FQNNGV. The CDR3 has 14 amino acids. V dropped 7 bases and J dropped 0 bases, with 13 bases sitting between them.

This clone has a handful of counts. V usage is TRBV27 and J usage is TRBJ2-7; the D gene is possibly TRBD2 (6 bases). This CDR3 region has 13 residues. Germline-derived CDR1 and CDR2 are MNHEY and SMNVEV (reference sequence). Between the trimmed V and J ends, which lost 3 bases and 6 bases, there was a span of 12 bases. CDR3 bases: TGTGCCAGCAGTTTTAGTGCGGGGATCGAGCAGTACTTC. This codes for CASSFSAGIEQYF.

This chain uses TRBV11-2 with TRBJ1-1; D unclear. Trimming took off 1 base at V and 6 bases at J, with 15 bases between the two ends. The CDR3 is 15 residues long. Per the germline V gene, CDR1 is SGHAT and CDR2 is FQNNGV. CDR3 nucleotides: TGTGCCAGCAGCTTAGGTCTGACGGCCGACCCTGAAGCTTTCTTT. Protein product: CASSLGLTADPEAFF. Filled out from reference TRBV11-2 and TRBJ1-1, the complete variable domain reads EAGVAQSPRYKIIEKRQSVAFWCNPISGHATLYWYQQILGQGPKLLIQFQNNGVVDDSQLPKDRFSAERLKGVDSTLKIQPAKLEDSAVYLCASSLGLTADPEAFFGQGTRLTVV.

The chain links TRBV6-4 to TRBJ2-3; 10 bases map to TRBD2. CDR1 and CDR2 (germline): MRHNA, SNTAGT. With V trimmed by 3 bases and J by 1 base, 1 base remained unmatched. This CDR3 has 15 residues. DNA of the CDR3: TGTGCCAGCAGTGAGGGGACTAGCGGCACAGATACGCAGTATTTT. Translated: CASSEGTSGTDTQYF.

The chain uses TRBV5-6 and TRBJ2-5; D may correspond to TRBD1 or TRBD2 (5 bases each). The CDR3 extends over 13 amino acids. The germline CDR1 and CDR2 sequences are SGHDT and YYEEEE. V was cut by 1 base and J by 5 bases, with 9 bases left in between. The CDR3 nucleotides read TGTGCCAGCAGCTTGCAGGGCGGGGAGACCCAGTACTTC. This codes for CASSLQGGETQYF.

CDR3 region: CASSYTGRGAYNEQFF. The CDR3 coding sequence is TGTGCCAGCAGTTACACCGGACGCGGCGCCTACAATGAGCAGTTCTTC. The chain uses TRBV6-5 and TRBJ2-1, with D hard to call. Trimming shortened V by 2 bases and J by 2 bases, and 13 bases separated the two germline ends. Germline lookup yields CDR1 MNHEY and CDR2 SVGAGI. The length of the CDR3 is 16 residues.